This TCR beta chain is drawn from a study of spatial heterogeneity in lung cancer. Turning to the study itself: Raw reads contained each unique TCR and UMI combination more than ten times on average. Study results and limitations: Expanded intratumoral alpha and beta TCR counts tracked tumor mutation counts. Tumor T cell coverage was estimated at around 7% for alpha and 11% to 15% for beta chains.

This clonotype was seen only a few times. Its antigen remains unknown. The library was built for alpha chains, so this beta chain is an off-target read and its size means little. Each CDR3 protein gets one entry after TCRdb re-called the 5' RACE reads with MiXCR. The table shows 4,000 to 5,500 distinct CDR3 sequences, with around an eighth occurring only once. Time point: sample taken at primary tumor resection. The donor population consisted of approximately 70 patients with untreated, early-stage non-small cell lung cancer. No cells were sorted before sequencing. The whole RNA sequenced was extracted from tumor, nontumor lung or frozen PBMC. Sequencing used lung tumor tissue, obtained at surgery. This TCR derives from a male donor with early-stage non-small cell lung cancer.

The CDR3 loop reads CASSLLPGLNTDTQYF. The CDR3 bases are TGTGCCAGCAGCTTACTCCCGGGACTCAATACAGATACGCAGTATTTT. The chain links TRBV7-2 to TRBJ2-3; tentatively, D is TRBD2 (6 bases). The CDR3 has 16 amino acids. V lost 2 bases and J lost 3, with 15 bases in between. CDR1 is SGHTA, CDR2 FQGNSA, per germline.